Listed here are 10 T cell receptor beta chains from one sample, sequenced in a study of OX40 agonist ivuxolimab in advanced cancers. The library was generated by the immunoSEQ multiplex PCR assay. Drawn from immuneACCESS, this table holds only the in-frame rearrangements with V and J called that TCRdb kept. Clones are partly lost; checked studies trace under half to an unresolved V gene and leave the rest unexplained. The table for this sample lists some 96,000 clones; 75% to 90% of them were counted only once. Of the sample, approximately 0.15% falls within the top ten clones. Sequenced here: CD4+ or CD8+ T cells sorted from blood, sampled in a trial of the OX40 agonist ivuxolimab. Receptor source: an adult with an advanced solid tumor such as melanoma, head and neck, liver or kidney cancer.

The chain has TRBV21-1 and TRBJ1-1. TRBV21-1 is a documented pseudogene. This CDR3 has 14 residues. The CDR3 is CASSLGGGALEAFF. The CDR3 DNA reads TGTGCCAGCAGCCTTGGCGGGGGGGCCCTAGAAGCTTTCTTT.

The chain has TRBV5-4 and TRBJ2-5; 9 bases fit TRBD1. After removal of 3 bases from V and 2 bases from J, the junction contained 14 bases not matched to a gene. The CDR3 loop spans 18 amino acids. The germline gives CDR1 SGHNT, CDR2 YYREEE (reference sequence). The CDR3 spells CASSSPAGTGKLQETQYF. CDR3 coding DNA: TGTGCCAGCAGCTCTCCAGCCGGGACAGGGAAGCTACAAGAGACCCAGTACTTC.

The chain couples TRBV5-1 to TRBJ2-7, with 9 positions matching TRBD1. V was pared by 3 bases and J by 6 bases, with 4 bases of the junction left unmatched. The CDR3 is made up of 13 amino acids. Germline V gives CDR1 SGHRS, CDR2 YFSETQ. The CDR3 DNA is TGCGCCAGCAGCTGGGACAGGGTCGGCGAGCAGTACTTC. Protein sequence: CASSWDRVGEQYF.

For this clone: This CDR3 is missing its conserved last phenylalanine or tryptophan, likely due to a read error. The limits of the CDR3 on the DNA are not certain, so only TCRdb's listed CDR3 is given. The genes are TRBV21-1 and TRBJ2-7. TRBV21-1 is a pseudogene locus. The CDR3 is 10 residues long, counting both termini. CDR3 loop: CASSPRDHFG.

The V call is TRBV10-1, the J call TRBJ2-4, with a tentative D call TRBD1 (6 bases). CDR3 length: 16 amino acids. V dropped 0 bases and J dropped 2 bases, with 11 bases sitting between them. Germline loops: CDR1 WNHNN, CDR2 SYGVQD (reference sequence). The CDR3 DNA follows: TGCGCCAGCAGTGAGTCTTCAGGGGCTCCCAAAAACATTCAGTACTTC. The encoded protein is CASSESSGAPKNIQYF.

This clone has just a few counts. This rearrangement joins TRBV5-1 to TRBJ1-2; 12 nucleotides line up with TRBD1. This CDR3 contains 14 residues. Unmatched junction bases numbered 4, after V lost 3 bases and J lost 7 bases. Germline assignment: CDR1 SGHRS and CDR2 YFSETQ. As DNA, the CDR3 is TGCGCCAGCAGCTATGGGACAGGGGGCGGTGGCTACACCTTC. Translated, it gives CASSYGTGGGGYTF.

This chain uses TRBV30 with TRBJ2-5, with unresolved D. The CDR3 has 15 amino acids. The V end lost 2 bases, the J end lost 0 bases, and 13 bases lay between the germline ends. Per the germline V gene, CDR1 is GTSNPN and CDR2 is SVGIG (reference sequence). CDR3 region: CAWSTPRRYQETQYF. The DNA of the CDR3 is TGTGCCTGGAGTACACCCCGAAGGTACCAAGAGACCCAGTACTTC.

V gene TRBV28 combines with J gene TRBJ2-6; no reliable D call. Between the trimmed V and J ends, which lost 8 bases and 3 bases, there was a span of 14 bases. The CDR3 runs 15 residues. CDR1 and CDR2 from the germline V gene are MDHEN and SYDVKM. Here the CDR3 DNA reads TGTGCCAGCGGGTTAGAAGGCCTTGGGGCCAACGTCCTGACTTTC. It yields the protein CASGLEGLGANVLTF.

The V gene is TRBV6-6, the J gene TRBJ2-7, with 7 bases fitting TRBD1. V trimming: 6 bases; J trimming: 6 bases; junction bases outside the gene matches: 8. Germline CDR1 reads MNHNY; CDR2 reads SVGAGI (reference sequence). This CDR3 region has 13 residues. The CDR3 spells CASRETGSAEQYF. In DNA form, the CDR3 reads TGTGCCAGCAGGGAGACAGGGTCGGCCGAGCAGTACTTC.

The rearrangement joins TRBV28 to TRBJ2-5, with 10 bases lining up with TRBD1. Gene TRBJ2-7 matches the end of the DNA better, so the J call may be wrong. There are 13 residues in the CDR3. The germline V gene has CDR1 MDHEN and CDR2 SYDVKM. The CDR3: CASRVGQGVEQYF. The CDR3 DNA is TGTGCCAGCCGTGTCGGACAGGGGGTCGAGCAGTACTTC.